This TCR beta chain was sequenced in a study of OX40 agonist ivuxolimab in advanced cancers. At the level of the study: Patients in the trial were receiving intravenous ivuxolimab every 2 weeks, at doses of 0.01 to 10 mg/kg.

Whole-study results and caveats: At 0.1 to 3.0 mg/kg, clonal expansion of CD4+ and CD8+ blood T cells had occurred by week 6.

Regarding this clone: Its antigen is as yet unknown.

The repertoire was sequenced with immunoSEQ multiplex PCR; TCRdb's copy has only in-frame clones and lacks some. Among 50,000 to 65,000 clones listed, around 87% were seen once. This CDR3 contains 14 residues. Deletions cut 1 base from V and 5 bases from J, with 11 bases between. Germline CDR1 is SGHTA and CDR2 is FQGNSA. This rearrangement joins TRBV7-2 to TRBJ2-5; TRBD1 is a possible D gene (5 bases). The sequence was collected from an adult with an advanced solid tumor such as melanoma, head and neck, liver or kidney cancer. The sample here was CD4+ or CD8+ T cells sorted from blood, taken in a trial of the OX40 agonist ivuxolimab. Here the CDR3 reads CASSLELGDETQYF. CDR3 sequence (DNA): TGTGCCAGCAGCTTAGAGTTAGGGGATGAGACCCAGTACTTC. The whole variable domain, filled in from reference TRBV7-2 and TRBJ2-5, reads GAGVSQSPSNKVTEKGKDVELRCDPISGHTALYWYRQSLGQGLEFLIYFQGNSAPDKSGLPSDRFSAERTGGSVSTLTIQRTQQEDSAVYLCASSLELGDETQYFGPGTRLLVL.